Included here is one T cell receptor beta chain sequence, with context. From germline, CDR1 is MNHEY and CDR2 SVGAGI. Trimming removed 0 bases from V and 7 bases from J, with 9 bases in between. The CDR3 is 13 amino acids. The sample originates from a study of blood T cell repertoires in COVID-19. Overall study context: The study drew acute and convalescent COVID-19 samples from the United States, Italy and Spain. From T cells, B-cell-depleted T cells, or PBMCs came the material, which was cDNA or gDNA.

Original methodology: Amplifying reference gene primers gave estimates of nucleated cell counts. Sequenced by immunoSEQ multiplex PCR; TCRdb stores in-frame clones only, minus some. V and J calls and clone size are copied from that table; D and trimming were computed from the DNA. The sample shows tens of thousands of clones, roughly 84% of them seen only once. The chain recombines TRBV6-5 with TRBJ1-2, with no clear D. This sequence was found in an older woman with acute or convalescent COVID-19. The sample comprised peripheral blood. This CDR3 is CASSYSGEGGYTF. Here the CDR3 DNA reads TGTGCCAGCAGTTACTCCGGCGAGGGTGGCTACACCTTC.